One and the same sample provided the 25 T cell receptor beta chains below, sequenced in a study of technical replicates of blood from a handful of donors. Sequenced by immunoSEQ multiplex PCR; TCRdb stores in-frame clones only, minus some. Of 70,000 to 95,000 clones listed, around 97% were seen once; the top ten hold under 0.3%. Material for sequencing was T cells isolated from PBMCs. The receptor source for this set is a human donor in good health.

This clone has just one count. The chain is built from TRBV6-5 and TRBJ1-5, with a weak D call TRBD1 (6 bases). Trimming removed 0 bases at V and 5 bases at J, with 11 bases between. The CDR3 runs 15 residues. Per the germline V gene, CDR1 is MNHEY and CDR2 is SVGAGI. In DNA, the CDR3 is TGTGCCAGCAGTTACTCATTACAGGGCGATCAGCCCCAGCATTTT. This gives the protein CASSYSLQGDQPQHF.

The rearrangement joins TRBV19 to TRBJ1-3; 7 bases align to TRBD1. CDR1 is LNHDA and CDR2 is SQIVND in the germline V gene (reference sequence). Trimming took 3 bases from V and 2 from J; bases not matched to a gene: 13. The CDR3 is 18 amino acids. CDR3 protein: CASSISGTVTGTGNTIYF. CDR3 sequence (DNA): TGTGCCAGTAGTATTAGTGGGACAGTGACCGGGACTGGAAACACCATATATTTT.

The CDR3 DNA reads TGTGCCAGCAGCCCTAGCGGACTAGCGGGAGTTTCAAATGAGCAGTTCTTC. Translated, it gives CASSPSGLAGVSNEQFF. The gene calls are TRBV7-9 and TRBJ2-1, with 13 bases aligning to TRBD2. The V gene end was trimmed by 5 bases and the J gene end by 7 bases; junction bases not matched to a gene: 11. CDR1 is SEHNR and CDR2 is FQNEAQ in the germline V gene (reference sequence). This CDR3 comprises 17 residues.

This clone is a singleton in its sample. This chain joins TRBV19 and TRBJ1-4, with TRBD1 as a possible D gene (6 bases). The CDR3 runs 13 residues. Germline assignment: CDR1 LNHDA and CDR2 SQIVND (reference sequence). V was pared by 7 bases and J by 8 bases, with 14 bases between. The CDR3 protein is CASTQGSWEKLFF. In DNA, the CDR3 is TGTGCCAGTACACAGGGATCCTGGGAAAAACTGTTTTTT.

The chain is built from TRBV11-2 and TRBJ2-7; D gene ambiguous. Trimming stripped 3 bases from V and 2 bases from J, with 8 bases between. This CDR3 has 13 amino acids. The germline V gene encodes CDR1 SGHAT and CDR2 FQNNGV. CDR3 bases: TGTGCCAGCAGCTTGGCGGAGACCTACGAGCAGTACTTC. Its protein is CASSLAETYEQYF.

This chain uses TRBV2 with TRBJ1-4, with D possibly matching TRBD1 (6 bases). The V gene lost 6 bases and the J gene lost 8 bases, with 16 bases spanning the gap. The CDR3 has 14 residues. The V gene's germline CDR1 is SNHLY and CDR2 FYNNEI. The DNA for the CDR3 is TGTGCCAGCAGGACAGGAGAAGGTGGCGAAAAACTGTTTTTT. Encoded protein: CASRTGEGGEKLFF.

The chain joins TRBV6-4 to TRBJ2-7; 9 bases are shared with TRBD2. The germline gives CDR1 MRHNA, CDR2 SNTAGT. V was clipped by 4 bases and J by 2 bases; unmatched bases: 9. The CDR3 spans 16 residues. The CDR3 region has the DNA TGTGCCAGCAGTGCCTCCAAGGGCGGGAGGGCCTACGAGCAGTACTTC. It is translated as CASSASKGGRAYEQYF.

The chain uses TRBV30 and TRBJ1-3, with TRBD1 as a possible D gene (5 bases). The CDR3 is made up of 11 amino acids. Germline CDR1 is GTSNPN and CDR2 is SVGIG (reference sequence). Trimming cost V 5 bases and J 6 bases, with 8 bases left between them. The CDR3 DNA sequence: TGTGCCTGGGACAGACCAAACACCATATATTTT. It specifies CAWDRPNTIYF.

A word on this clone: Other DNA sequences from this sample encode an identical CDR3 as well. This chain links TRBV2 with TRBJ1-2; 10 nucleotides match TRBD1. This CDR3 has 13 amino acids. J gave up 5 bases and V 3 bases, and 0 bases lay outside the gene matches. CDR1 is SNHLY and CDR2 is FYNNEI in the germline V gene. The CDR3 reads CASSEGQGYGYTF. CDR3 nucleotides: TGTGCCAGCAGTGAGGGACAGGGGTATGGCTACACCTTC. Variable domain in full (rest from reference TRBV2 and TRBJ1-2): EPEVTQTPSHQVTQMGQEVILRCVPISNHLYFYWYRQILGQKVEFLVSFYNNEISEKSEIFDDQFSVERPDGSNFTLKIRSTKLEDSAMYFCASSEGQGYGYTFGSGTRLTVV.

The rearrangement links TRBV4-2 to TRBJ2-1; maybe TRBD2 (6 bases). Deletions cut 0 bases from V and 9 bases from J, with 12 bases between. Germline values: CDR1 LGHNA, CDR2 YNFKEQ. CDR3 size: 14 residues. The CDR3 region is CASSQDPAGAEQFF. The CDR3 coding sequence is TGTGCCAGCAGCCAAGATCCAGCGGGCGCTGAGCAGTTCTTC.

The V gene is TRBV11-3, the J gene TRBJ2-1; 14 bases are shared with TRBD2. The CDR3 sequence is 15 residues long. V dropped 6 bases and J dropped 6; count of bases not matched to a gene: 4. Germline-derived CDR1 and CDR2 are SGHNT and YENEEA. CDR3 sequence reads: CASSLGTSGSNEQFF. DNA of the CDR3: TGTGCCAGCAGTCTCGGGACTAGCGGGAGCAATGAGCAGTTCTTC. Full variable domain (outside the CDR3, taken from reference TRBV11-3 and TRBJ2-1): EAGVVQSPRYKIIEKKQPVAFWCNPISGHNTLYWYLQNLGQGPELLIRYENEEAVDDSQLPKDRFSAERLKGVDSTLKIQPAELGDSAVYLCASSLGTSGSNEQFFGPGTRLTVL.

V and J are TRBV5-5 and TRBJ1-5; D remains unclear. Germline V gene sequence: CDR1 SGHKS, CDR2 YYEKEE (reference sequence). Deletions cut 0 bases from V and 3 bases from J, with 10 bases between. The CDR3 is 15 residues long. The CDR3 DNA sequence: TGTGCCAGCAGCTTGGTTTGGCAGATCAATCAGCCCCAGCATTTT. This encodes CASSLVWQINQPQHF.

V is TRBV7-2 and J is TRBJ2-5; 11 bases match TRBD2. This CDR3 has 14 residues. The V segment lost 2 bases and the J segment 4 bases; nucleotides outside the gene matches: 0. CDR1 and CDR2 from the germline V gene are SGHTA and FQGNSA. As DNA, the CDR3 is TGTGCCAGCAGCTTACTAGCGGGAGGAGAGACCCAGTACTTC. This translates into CASSLLAGGETQYF.

V usage is TRBV6-5 and J usage is TRBJ1-5; possibly TRBD1 for D (5 bases). This CDR3 region has 15 residues. Trimming left V 4 bases short and J 0 bases short, with 10 bases between. Germline V gives CDR1 MNHEY, CDR2 SVGAGI. The CDR3 sequence is CASSSIQVSNQPQHF. The CDR3 DNA reads as TGTGCCAGCAGTTCCATACAGGTTAGCAATCAGCCCCAGCATTTT.

This clone was counted once. The chain couples TRBV15 to TRBJ2-2; TRBD2 matches 9 bases. Unmatched junction bases numbered 1, after V lost 7 bases and J lost 4 bases. Germline loops: CDR1 LNHNV, CDR2 YYDKDF (reference sequence). CDR3 length: 13 amino acids. CDR3 nucleotide sequence: TGTGCCACCAATAGCGGGAGCACCGGGGAGCTGTTTTTT. Translating it yields CATNSGSTGELFF.

This chain joins TRBV2 and TRBJ2-3; 11 bases agree with TRBD2. With V trimmed by 5 bases and J by 1 base, 2 bases remained unmatched. Germline CDR1 is SNHLY and CDR2 is FYNNEI. The CDR3 contains 15 residues. CDR3 nucleotides: TGTGCCAGCAGTAAACTAGCGGGAGGCACAGATACGCAGTATTTT. Translation gives CASSKLAGGTDTQYF.

This clone was detected only once. The chain employs TRBV18 and TRBJ2-7, with 8 bases identical to TRBD1. The CDR3 has 15 amino acids. The ends lost 4 bases at V and 1 base at J; junction bases unmatched: 6. CDR1 and CDR2 from the germline V gene are KGHSH and LQKENI. CDR3 sequence reads: CASSRDRGLSYEQYF. The CDR3 DNA reads TGTGCCAGCTCACGAGACAGGGGATTGTCCTACGAGCAGTACTTC.

The chain combines TRBV5-6 with TRBJ2-1; D remains unclear. The germline V gene has CDR1 SGHDT and CDR2 YYEEEE. The CDR3 sequence is 14 residues long. Trimming cost V 4 bases and J 6 bases, with 14 bases left between them. The CDR3 nucleotides are TGTGCCAGCAGCCACTGGTCGTGGGCCAATGAGCAGTTCTTC. Protein sequence: CASSHWSWANEQFF.

The genes are TRBV6-5 and TRBJ2-7; 11 nucleotides match TRBD2. Unmatched junction bases numbered 7, after V lost 6 bases and J lost 0 bases. The length of the CDR3 is 16 residues. CDR1 is MNHEY, CDR2 SVGAGI, per germline. CDR3 sequence: CASRYGTSGSSYEQYF. The CDR3 coding sequence is TGTGCCAGCAGGTACGGGACTAGCGGCAGCTCCTACGAGCAGTACTTC.

This chain uses TRBV7-9 with TRBJ1-1; 8 nucleotides agree with TRBD1. Unmatched junction bases numbered 7, after V lost 2 bases and J lost 5 bases. The germline gives CDR1 SEHNR, CDR2 FQNEAQ (reference sequence). This CDR3 contains 15 residues. CDR3 coding DNA: TGTGCCAGCAGCTTACTAAGGACAGGGCGAACTGAAGCTTTCTTT. It encodes CASSLLRTGRTEAFF.

The CDR3 is CASSYWSEETQYF. Here the CDR3 DNA reads TGTGCCAGCAGTTACTGGTCGGAAGAGACCCAGTACTTC. V usage is TRBV6-5 and J usage is TRBJ2-5; D is ambiguous. This CDR3 is 13 amino acids long. Trimming cost V 1 base and J 3 bases, with 6 bases left between them. Germline assignment: CDR1 MNHEY and CDR2 SVGAGI.

This rearrangement joins TRBV30 to TRBJ2-2, with a tentative D call TRBD1 (6 bases). CDR1 is GTSNPN, CDR2 SVGIG, per germline (reference sequence). The CDR3 is 14 amino acids. Trimming removed 0 bases at V and 4 bases at J, with 9 bases between. The CDR3 here is CAWSVQGSTGELFF. In nucleotides, the CDR3 is TGTGCCTGGAGTGTACAGGGAAGCACCGGGGAGCTGTTTTTT.

V is TRBV29-1 and J is TRBJ2-2, with TRBD2 matching over 7 bases. CDR1 and CDR2 from the germline V gene are SQVTM and ANQGSEA. The CDR3 runs to 15 residues. V lost 3 bases to trimming and J lost 1 base; unmatched junction nucleotides: 5. The CDR3 DNA is TGCAGCGTTGAGGTGGCTAGCGGGAACACCGGGGAGCTGTTTTTT. This sequence encodes CSVEVASGNTGELFF.

The J gene is TRBJ2-1, the V gene TRBV13; no clear D. The V gene lost 3 bases and the J gene lost 5 bases, with 8 bases spanning the gap. Germline V gene sequence: CDR1 PRHDT, CDR2 FYEKMQ (reference sequence). The CDR3 contains 13 residues. CDR3 amino acids: CASSLVPDNEQFF. The CDR3 coding sequence is TGTGCCAGCAGCTTGGTGCCGGACAATGAGCAGTTCTTC.

The chain is built from TRBV6-5 and TRBJ1-2; D is perhaps TRBD1 (6 bases). The germline V and J ends were trimmed by 5 bases and 6 bases, with 19 bases remaining between them. The CDR3 is made up of 15 amino acids. The germline CDR1 and CDR2 sequences are MNHEY and SVGAGI. The CDR3 sequence: CASSGTGTLDHGYTF. The DNA of the CDR3 is TGTGCCAGCAGTGGTACCGGGACACTTGACCATGGCTACACCTTC.